A selection of T cell receptor beta chains follows, all from one sample in a study of blood T cells in healthy people across ages. TCRdb reprocessed the 5' RACE reads via MiXCR and lists one record per CDR3 protein. Here the sample spans around 990,000 distinct CDR3 sequences, roughly two fifths being singletons. The specimen sequenced was blood. The receptors were sampled from a man between 18 and 35 years old in good health. Each CDR3 is given with its conserved first and last residue. D genes are given only for firm matches. Only part of the rows carry a size: once, few, many, or a class if the clone is expanded.

>TRBV10-2|once|NA|15|TRBJ2-2
TGCGCCAGCAGTGATAGGGGTCAGGGGATCGGGGAGCTGTTTTTT
CASSDRGQGIGELFF
>TRBV28|few|NA|12|TRBJ1-1
TGTGCCAGCAGCCCACTAGGGGATGAAGCTTTCTTT
CASSPLGDEAFF
>TRBV13|many|NA|15|TRBJ1-2
TGTGCCAGCAGCTTAGAGTTAGGCAGCAACTATGGCTACACCTTC
CASSLELGSNYGYTF
>TRBV2|NA|NA|12|TRBJ1-5
TGTGCCAAAGCCCGGGGTTACCAGCCCCAGCATTTT
CAKARGYQPQHF
>TRBV7-2|few|TRBD2|15|TRBJ2-1
TGTGCCAGCAGCTCTAGCGGGGTATTTTACAATGAGCAGTTCTTC
CASSSSGVFYNEQFF
>TRBV12-3/TRBV12-4|many|NA|12|TRBJ1-2
TGTGCCAGCAGTTTAGGACGGGATGGCTACACCTTC
CASSLGRDGYTF
>TRBV12-3/TRBV12-4|many|NA|13|TRBJ1-2
TGTGCCAGCAGTGCCGGACAATTCGATGGCTACACCTTC
CASSAGQFDGYTF
>TRBV20-1|NA|TRBD2|17|TRBJ2-1
TGCAGTGCTATCGAGTCGACGGGGGGGTTTTTATACAATGAGCAGTTCTTC
CSAIESTGGFLYNEQFF
>TRBV9|NA|NA|12|TRBJ2-1
TGTGCCAGCAGCGTAGAAGCGGAAGAGCAGTTCTTC
CASSVEAEEQFF
>TRBV2|NA|NA|17|TRBJ2-5
TGTGCCAGCGGGACCGGGACACAAATCCTTGTGGAAGAGACCCAGTACTTC
CASGTGTQILVEETQYF
>TRBV7-2|few|NA|15|TRBJ1-1
TGTGCCAGCAGCTTGCAAGGCCCCTCGGGCACTGAAGCTTTCTTT
CASSLQGPSGTEAFF
>TRBV4-1|NA|TRBD1|18|TRBJ2-1
TGCGCCAGCAGCCATCCTAGGGCAGGGGGCGAGGTAAACAATGAGCAGTTCTTC
CASSHPRAGGEVNNEQFF
>TRBV6-6|NA|NA|13|TRBJ2-7
TGTGCCAGCAGTTACGCTGACTTCTACGAGCAGTACTTC
CASSYADFYEQYF
>TRBV2|NA|NA|14|TRBJ1-4
TGTGCCAGCGGTAGGACCGCCCAAAATGAAAAACTGTTTTTT
CASGRTAQNEKLFF
>TRBV6-2/TRBV6-3|NA|TRBD1|15|TRBJ1-5
TGTGCCAGCAGTTACCCAGGCAGGGGGCGGCAGCCCCAGCATTTT
CASSYPGRGRQPQHF
>TRBV20-1|NA|TRBD2|17|TRBJ2-1
TGCAGTGCTGACGAAGGTCCTGCGGGGGGTTACTACAATGAGCAGTTCTTC
CSADEGPAGGYYNEQFF
>TRBV20-1|few|NA|16|TRBJ1-6
TGCAGTGCTAGAGATCTTGGCAGCCCCTTTACTCAACCCCTCCACTTT
CSARDLGSPFTQPLHF
>TRBV11-2|few|NA|18|TRBJ2-1
TGTGCCAGCAGCTTAGGGGTGTCGGCAGGGTCTATGCACAATGAGCAGTTCTTC
CASSLGVSAGSMHNEQFF
>TRBV10-3|NA|TRBD2|15|TRBJ2-3
TGTGCCATCATGTCCCCTAGCGGGGGACTAGATACGCAGTATTTT
CAIMSPSGGLDTQYF
>TRBV6-5|NA|NA|15|TRBJ2-3
TGTGCCAGCAACCAGGCGGTCTTGGTTACAGATCCGCAGTATTTT
CASNQAVLVTDPQYF
>TRBV2|NA|TRBD1|16|TRBJ1-5
TGTGCCAGCAGTGTGGATCCGGGACAGGGTGAACAGCCCCAGCATTTT
CASSVDPGQGEQPQHF
>TRBV9|NA|NA|15|TRBJ2-7
TGTGCCAGCAGCGTAGAGCCCGCCTCACCCTACGAGCAGTACTTC
CASSVEPASPYEQYF
>TRBV12-3/TRBV12-4|NA|TRBD2|15|TRBJ2-3
TGTGCCAGCAGTTCCCGGACTAGTAGCACAGATATGCAGTATTTT
CASSSRTSSTDMQYF
>TRBV28|NA|NA|15|TRBJ2-3
TGTGCCAGCACCCCCGGGACCTCTGGCCCAGATACGCAGTATTTT
CASTPGTSGPDTQYF
>TRBV7-6|many|NA|13|TRBJ2-1
TGTGCCAGCAGCAAGGCCGATCACAATGAGCAGTTCTTC
CASSKADHNEQFF
>TRBV6-5|NA|NA|14|TRBJ1-2
TGTGCCAGCAGTTACGTCGCAGGCAACTATGGCTACACCTTC
CASSYVAGNYGYTF
>TRBV20-1|NA|NA|10|TRBJ2-3
TGCAGTGCCGCCTCAGATACGCAGTATTTT
CSAASDTQYF
>TRBV6-5|few|NA|15|TRBJ2-1
TGTGCCAGTGGGAACGGGCAGGGGGGTAACAATGAGCAGTTCTTC
CASGNGQGGNNEQFF
>TRBV5-1|NA|TRBD1|15|TRBJ2-5
TGCGCCAGCAGACCCGGACAGGGACCATACAATGAGCAGTACTTC
CASRPGQGPYNEQYF
>TRBV27|few|NA|15|TRBJ2-3
TGTGCCAGCAGTTTATTGGGGGGGCAAGCAGATACGCAGTATTTT
CASSLLGGQADTQYF
>TRBV20-1|NA|NA|11|TRBJ2-5
TGCAGTGCTAGAGATACCGAGACCCAGTACTTC
CSARDTETQYF
>TRBV20-1|few|NA|14|TRBJ2-6
TGCAGTGCTCCCCTCGCCCAATGGGCCAACGTCCTGACTTTC
CSAPLAQWANVLTF
>TRBV4-1|many|TRBD2|18|TRBJ2-3
TGCGCCAGCAGCCAAGGACTATCCGGGGGGGGTTCGACAGATACGCAGTATTTT
CASSQGLSGGGSTDTQYF
>TRBV12-3/TRBV12-4|NA|NA|16|TRBJ1-2
TGTGCCAGCAGTCCCCCGTACGAAATAGGGGTCTATGGCTACACCTTC
CASSPPYEIGVYGYTF
>TRBV12-3/TRBV12-4|NA|TRBD2|15|TRBJ2-1
TGTGCCAGCAGTTACACTAGCGGGGGATACAATGAGCAGTTCTTC
CASSYTSGGYNEQFF
>TRBV12-3/TRBV12-4|NA|NA|15|TRBJ1-2
TGTGCCAGCAGTTCCCGCAGGGGACCGCTTTATGGCTACACCTTC
CASSSRRGPLYGYTF
>TRBV24-1|few|NA|16|TRBJ2-5
TGTGCCACCAGTGACCCCATACGGGGGAATCTCAATGAGCAGTACTTC
CATSDPIRGNLNEQYF
>TRBV20-1|few|TRBD1|15|TRBJ2-1
TGCAGTGCTAGAGCGGGGACAGGTACCTACAATGAGCAGTTCTTC
CSARAGTGTYNEQFF
>TRBV27|few|NA|14|TRBJ1-4
TGTGCCAGCAGGACAGCCTGGGATCTTGAAAAACTGTTTTTT
CASRTAWDLEKLFF
>TRBV12-3/TRBV12-4|once|TRBD2|18|TRBJ2-3
TGTGCCAGCAGTGCAACTAGCGGGGGGGATGTTGACACAGATACGCAGTATTTT
CASSATSGGDVDTDTQYF
>TRBV6-2/TRBV6-3|NA|NA|15|TRBJ2-6
TGTGCCAGCAGCCTTCAGATCTCTGGGGGCAACGTCCTGACTTTC
CASSLQISGGNVLTF
>TRBV5-1|NA|TRBD1|16|TRBJ2-2
TGCGCCAGCAGGCCCGGGACAGGGCATTTCACCGGGGAGCTGTTTTTT
CASRPGTGHFTGELFF
>TRBV4-1|NA|NA|14|TRBJ2-7
TGCGCCAGCAGCCAAGATGTGGTTTCCTACGAGCAGTACTTC
CASSQDVVSYEQYF
>TRBV18|few|TRBD2|15|TRBJ2-7
TGTGCCAGCTCACCATCGGGGGGGCCTTTGGACGAGCAGTACTTC
CASSPSGGPLDEQYF
>TRBV20-1|few|TRBD1|14|TRBJ1-5
TGCAGTGCCCGAGGGGACAGACGGCATCAGCCCCAGCATTTT
CSARGDRRHQPQHF
>TRBV20-1|NA|NA|12|TRBJ1-6
TGCAGTGCTACCTTCACTAATTCACCCCTCCACTTT
CSATFTNSPLHF
>TRBV12-3/TRBV12-4|NA|NA|15|TRBJ2-1
TGTGCCAGCAGACCTGGGAAGCCCGGATACAATGAGCAGTTCTTC
CASRPGKPGYNEQFF
>TRBV27|NA|NA|11|TRBJ2-1
TGTGCCACCGTGGCGAACAATGAGCAGTTCTTC
CATVANNEQFF
>TRBV2|NA|NA|16|TRBJ2-4
TGTGCCAGCAGTGAAGCCAGCCCCGCAGTCAAGAACATTCAGTACTTC
CASSEASPAVKNIQYF
>TRBV2|NA|NA|12|TRBJ1-1
TGTGCCAGCAGACGGGGTTTCACTGAAGCTTTCTTT
CASRRGFTEAFF
>TRBV6-2/TRBV6-3|NA|NA|13|TRBJ2-1
TGTGCCGGCAGCGGACAGACCTACAATGAGCAGTTCTTC
CAGSGQTYNEQFF
>TRBV12-3/TRBV12-4|few|NA|12|TRBJ1-2
TGTGCCAGCAGCCAAACCTTTTATGGCTACACCTTC
CASSQTFYGYTF
>TRBV7-2|NA|TRBD1|16|TRBJ2-1
TGTGCCAGCAGCCTGTATACCGGGACAGGGGACAATGAGCAGTTCTTC
CASSLYTGTGDNEQFF